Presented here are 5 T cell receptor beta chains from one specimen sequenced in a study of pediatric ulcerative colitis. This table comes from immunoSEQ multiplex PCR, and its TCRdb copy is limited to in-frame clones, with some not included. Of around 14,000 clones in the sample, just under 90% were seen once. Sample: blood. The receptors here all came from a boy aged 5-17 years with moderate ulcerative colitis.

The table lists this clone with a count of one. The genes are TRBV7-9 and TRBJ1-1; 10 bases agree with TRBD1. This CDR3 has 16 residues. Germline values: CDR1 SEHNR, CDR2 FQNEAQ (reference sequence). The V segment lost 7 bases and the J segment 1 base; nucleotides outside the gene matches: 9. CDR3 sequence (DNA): TGTGCCAGCAAAGCACCCGGGACAGGGGAGAACACTGAAGCTTTCTTT. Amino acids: CASKAPGTGENTEAFF.

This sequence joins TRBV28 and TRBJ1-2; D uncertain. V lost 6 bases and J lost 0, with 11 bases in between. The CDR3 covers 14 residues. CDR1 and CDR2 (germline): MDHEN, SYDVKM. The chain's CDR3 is CASSEPNSNYGYTF. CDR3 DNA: TGTGCCAGCAGCGAGCCGAATTCTAACTATGGCTACACCTTC.

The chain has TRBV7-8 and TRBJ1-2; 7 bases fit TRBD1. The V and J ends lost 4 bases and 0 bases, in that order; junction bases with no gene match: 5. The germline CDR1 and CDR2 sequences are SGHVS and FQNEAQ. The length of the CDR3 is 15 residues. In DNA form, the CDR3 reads TGTGCCAGCAGCTCGCAGGGGGTCGCTAACTATGGCTACACCTTC. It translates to CASSSQGVANYGYTF.

The DNA for the CDR3 is TGTGCCAGCTCACCTCAAGTTAGGCAAGTGAACACTGAAGCTTTCTTT. As protein: CASSPQVRQVNTEAFF. The rearrangement links TRBV18 to TRBJ1-1; no definite D call. V dropped 3 bases and J dropped 0 bases, with 14 bases sitting between them. From germline, CDR1 is KGHSH and CDR2 LQKENI. The CDR3 has 16 residues.

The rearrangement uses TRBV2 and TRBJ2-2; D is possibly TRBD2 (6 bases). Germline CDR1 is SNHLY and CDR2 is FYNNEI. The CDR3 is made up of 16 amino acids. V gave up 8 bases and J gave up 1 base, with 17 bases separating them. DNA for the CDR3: TGTGCCAGCTTAACCGGGGGTGTAATGAACACCGGGGAGCTGTTTTTT. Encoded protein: CASLTGGVMNTGELFF.